This TCR beta chain was found in a study of T cell responses to AZD1222 COVID-19 vaccine. This clone was recorded once. The CDR3 sequence is 14 residues long. The V and J ends lost 1 base and 4 bases respectively, with 11 bases between them. Germline CDR1 is SGHRS and CDR2 is YFSETQ. Here immunoSEQ multiplex PCR was the method, and the copy in TCRdb shows in-frame clones only, minus some. The repertoire includes 75,000 or so clones, more than 85% of them detected once, and 28% sits in the top ten. The source is an adult who received the AZD1222 COVID-19 vaccine. The chain has TRBV5-1 and TRBJ1-1; no firm D call. The sequences come from peripheral blood, collected 28 days after the second AZD1222 dose. This CDR3 is CASSLLAKGTEAFF. CDR3 DNA sequence: TGCGCCAGCAGCTTGTTGGCGAAAGGCACTGAAGCTTTCTTT. Looking up the rest from reference TRBV5-1 and TRBJ1-1 gives the full variable domain: KAGVTQTPRYLIKTRGQQVTLSCSPISGHRSVSWYQQTPGQGLQFLFEYFSETQRNKGNFPGRFSGRQFSNSRSEMNVSTLELGDSALYLCASSLLAKGTEAFFGQGTRLTVV.